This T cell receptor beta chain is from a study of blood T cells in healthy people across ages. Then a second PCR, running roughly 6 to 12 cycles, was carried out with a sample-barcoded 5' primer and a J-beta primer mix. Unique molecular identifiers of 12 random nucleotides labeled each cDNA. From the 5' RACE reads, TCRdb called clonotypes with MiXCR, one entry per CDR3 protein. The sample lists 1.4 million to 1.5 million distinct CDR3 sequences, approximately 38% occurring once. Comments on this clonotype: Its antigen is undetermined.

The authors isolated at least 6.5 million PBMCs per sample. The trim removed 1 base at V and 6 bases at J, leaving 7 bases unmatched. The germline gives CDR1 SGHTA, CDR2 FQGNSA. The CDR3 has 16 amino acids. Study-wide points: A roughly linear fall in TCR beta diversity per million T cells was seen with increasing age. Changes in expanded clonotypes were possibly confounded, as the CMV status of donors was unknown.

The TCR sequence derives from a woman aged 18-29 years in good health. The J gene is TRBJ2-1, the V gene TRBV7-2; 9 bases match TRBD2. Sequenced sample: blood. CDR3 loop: CASSLVPAGGRNEQFF. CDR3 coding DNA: TGTGCCAGCAGCTTAGTTCCAGCGGGAGGCCGCAATGAGCAGTTCTTC.